The 26 T cell receptor beta chains reported below all come from one sample, sequenced in a study of cytomegalovirus exposure and HLA in healthy donors. The PCR had 60 Vbeta and 13 Jbeta primers. Sequencing used immunoSEQ multiplex PCR; TCRdb keeps in-frame clones, though not all of them. This sample carries roughly 26,000 clones, roughly 70% of them seen once, and the ten largest clones take under 4.5%. Sequencing was done on a sample of PBMCs. The origin of the receptors is a woman aged 50 to 60 in good health and CMV-seronegative.

This clone was seen just once. The genes are TRBV28 and TRBJ2-3; D call uncertain. Per germline, CDR1 MDHEN and CDR2 SYDVKM. The CDR3 is 12 residues long. V shed 6 bases and J shed 1 base, with 5 bases lying between them. CDR3 DNA sequence: TGTGCCAGCAGCCTCCGCACAGATACGCAGTATTTT. It is translated as CASSLRTDTQYF. Based on the CDR3 plus reference TRBV28 and TRBJ2-3, the full variable domain is DVKVTQSSRYLVKRTGEKVFLECVQDMDHENMFWYRQDPGLGLRLIYFSYDVKMKEKGDIPEGYSVSREKKERFSLILESASTNQTSMYLCASSLRTDTQYFGPGTRLTVL.

The J gene is TRBJ2-7, the V gene TRBV29-1, with D possibly being TRBD1 (6 bases). From germline, CDR1 is SQVTM and CDR2 ANQGSEA. There are 13 residues in the CDR3. Trimming pared 6 bases from V and 7 bases from J, leaving 19 bases between. Here the CDR3 reads CSVCRDTEREQYF. The CDR3 DNA follows: TGCAGCGTCTGTCGGGACACCGAACGGGAGCAGTACTTC.

J is TRBJ1-1 and V is TRBV4-2; 8 bases align to TRBD1. The CDR3 totals 15 residues. Unmatched junction bases numbered 5, after V lost 0 bases and J lost 5 bases. Looked up from germline, CDR1 is LGHNA and CDR2 is YNFKEQ. In nucleotides, the CDR3 is TGTGCCAGCAGCCAAGACAGGGGGCAGAATACTGAAGCTTTCTTT. This sequence encodes CASSQDRGQNTEAFF.

The chain uses TRBV5-1 and TRBJ1-1, with 9 bases matching TRBD1. From germline, CDR1 is SGHRS and CDR2 YFSETQ. V was pared by 0 bases and J by 8 bases, with 2 bases of the junction left unmatched. CDR3 size: 13 residues. The CDR3: CASSLGDRVEAFF. DNA for the CDR3: TGCGCCAGCAGCTTGGGGGACAGGGTGGAAGCTTTCTTT.

This clone was counted a few times. The chain uses TRBV29-1 and TRBJ1-1, with TRBD1 matching 7 bases. From germline, CDR1 is SQVTM and CDR2 ANQGSEA. V dropped 5 bases and J dropped 5; count of bases not matched to a gene: 11. There are 14 residues in the CDR3. DNA of the CDR3: TGCAGCGTTACCCCGGGACAGATGTCGACTGAAGCTTTCTTT. Its translation is CSVTPGQMSTEAFF.

This clone was detected only a few times. In nucleotides, the CDR3 is TGCGCCAGCAGCTTGGGGCAGGGCCCAGATACGCAGTATTTT. It specifies CASSLGQGPDTQYF. This chain joins TRBV5-1 and TRBJ2-3, with D possibly TRBD1 on 5 matching bases. The V gene lost 0 bases and the J gene lost 4 bases, with 9 bases spanning the gap. The CDR3 is 14 residues long. In germline, CDR1 is SGHRS, CDR2 YFSETQ.

The rearrangement joins TRBV15 to TRBJ2-2; 10 nucleotides match TRBD2. The CDR3 is 14 residues long. The V gene end was trimmed by 5 bases and the J gene end by 15 bases; junction bases not matched to a gene: 12. From germline, CDR1 is LNHNV and CDR2 YYDKDF (reference sequence). The CDR3 here is CATSGGLADPELFF. Here the CDR3 DNA reads TGTGCCACCAGCGGAGGACTAGCGGATCCCGAGTTGTTTTTT.

The rearrangement links TRBV6-1 to TRBJ1-5; D may be TRBD1 (6 bases). V was cut by 3 bases and J by 7 bases, with 10 bases left in between. This CDR3 spans 13 amino acids. The V gene's germline CDR1 is MNHNS and CDR2 SASEGT. CDR3 amino acids: CASSDTTGQPQHF. The CDR3 region has the DNA TGTGCCAGCAGTGATACGACAGGACAGCCCCAGCATTTT.

This chain links TRBV5-4 with TRBJ2-1, with D perhaps TRBD1 (5 bases). This CDR3 is built from 14 residues. The germline V and J ends were trimmed by 3 bases and 5 bases, with 12 bases remaining between them. The V gene's germline CDR1 is SGHNT and CDR2 YYREEE (reference sequence). For the CDR3, the DNA is TGTGCCAGCAGCTCCACAGGAACCCACAATGAGCAGTTCTTC. Amino acid sequence: CASSSTGTHNEQFF.

V and J are TRBV2 and TRBJ1-5; weak D call: TRBD1 (6 bases). CDR3 length equals 15 residues. V was cut by 1 base and J by 7 bases, with 14 bases left in between. Germline V gene lookup returns CDR1 SNHLY and CDR2 FYNNEI. The CDR3 sequence: CASSEVRGGSQPQHF. In DNA, the CDR3 is TGTGCCAGCAGTGAAGTCAGGGGAGGGAGCCAGCCCCAGCATTTT.

This clone was counted a single time. The chain recombines TRBV19 with TRBJ2-3, with D possibly TRBD1 on 5 matching bases. The CDR3 totals 13 residues. The germline V and J ends were trimmed by 4 bases and 6 bases, with 11 bases remaining between them. The V gene's germline CDR1 is LNHDA and CDR2 SQIVND (reference sequence). CDR3 bases: TGTGCCAGTAGTACCCTTAGGGGTGATACGCAGTATTTT. This sequence encodes CASSTLRGDTQYF.

The chain is built from TRBV29-1 and TRBJ2-2, with TRBD2 as a possible D gene (7 bases). Germline lookup yields CDR1 SQVTM and CDR2 ANQGSEA. V dropped 4 bases and J dropped 2 bases, with 11 bases sitting between them. The CDR3 covers 14 residues. The CDR3 is CSVGGGQNTGELFF. The CDR3 coding sequence is TGCAGCGTTGGGGGGGGCCAAAACACCGGGGAGCTGTTTTTT.

This rearrangement joins TRBV29-1 to TRBJ1-1; 7 bases line up with TRBD1. CDR3 size: 14 residues. The germline CDR1 and CDR2 sequences are SQVTM and ANQGSEA. V gave up 0 bases and J gave up 3 bases; unmatched junction bases: 4. CDR3 residues: CSVEETGTYTEAFF. The CDR3 DNA follows: TGCAGCGTTGAAGAGACAGGGACGTACACTGAAGCTTTCTTT.

The rearrangement uses TRBV7-2 and TRBJ2-7; weak D call: TRBD2 (5 bases). V lost 4 bases and J 0 bases, leaving 7 bases between the germline ends. Germline V gene sequence: CDR1 SGHTA, CDR2 FQGNSA. The CDR3 consists of 13 residues. CDR3 DNA: TGTGCCAGCAGCTCCAGCGGCTCCTACGAGCAGTACTTC. Its protein product is CASSSSGSYEQYF.

V usage is TRBV27 and J usage is TRBJ2-3; D ambiguous. Germline assignment: CDR1 MNHEY and CDR2 SMNVEV (reference sequence). V was cut by 5 bases and J by 2 bases, with 5 bases left in between. CDR3 size: 12 residues. The CDR3 region has the DNA TGTGCCAGCAGTCCATCCACAGATACGCAGTATTTT. Its protein product is CASSPSTDTQYF.

By share, this clone counts as medium-sized (0.01 to 0.1%). This chain joins TRBV6-5 and TRBJ1-5, with D uncertain. Germline V gives CDR1 MNHEY, CDR2 SVGAGI. CDR3 length equals 15 residues. Trimming stripped 7 bases from V and 0 bases from J, with 13 bases between. The DNA of the CDR3 is TGTGCCAGCAAGTTCGGGTGGAATAGCAATCAGCCCCAGCATTTT. This translates into CASKFGWNSNQPQHF.

The chain couples TRBV4-1 to TRBJ1-2; D remains ambiguous. V was pared by 1 base and J by 2 bases, with 14 bases between. Germline CDR1 MGHRA, CDR2 YSYEKL. The CDR3 is 16 residues long. This chain's CDR3 is CASSQAGGTLNYGYTF. The DNA for the CDR3 is TGCGCCAGCAGCCAAGCAGGAGGTACCCTAAACTATGGCTACACCTTC.

This clone was found a few times. V usage is TRBV6-1 and J usage is TRBJ2-2, with D unresolved. V shed 2 bases and J shed 7 bases, with 11 bases lying between them. Germline assignment: CDR1 MNHNS and CDR2 SASEGT. The CDR3 runs to 14 residues. The CDR3 DNA sequence: TGTGCCAGCAGTGAACGCCATTCGGGCGGGGAGCTGTTTTTT. Translating it yields CASSERHSGGELFF.

The gene calls are TRBV5-4 and TRBJ1-1; no firm D call. The CDR3 consists of 15 residues. V gave up 4 bases and J gave up 6 bases, with 19 bases separating them. Germline lookup yields CDR1 SGHNT and CDR2 YYREEE (reference sequence). The CDR3 here is CASSGPGSGPSEAFF. The CDR3 DNA sequence: TGTGCCAGCAGCGGGCCGGGGTCCGGACCCTCTGAAGCTTTCTTT.

There are a few counts of this clone. The chain combines TRBV9 with TRBJ1-2; TRBD1 aligns across 8 bases. Germline values: CDR1 SGDLS, CDR2 YYNGEE. With 5 bases clipped from V and 8 bases from J, the junction kept 17 bases outside the gene matches. This CDR3 region has 16 residues. CDR3 in amino acids: CASSPGGGTGRRGYTF. The DNA of the CDR3 is TGTGCCAGCAGTCCTGGGGGGGGGACAGGTCGGAGGGGCTACACCTTC.

The V and J genes are TRBV5-1 and TRBJ2-7; TRBD2 is a possible D gene (5 bases). The V end lost 5 bases, the J end lost 1 base, and 10 bases lay between the germline ends. The CDR3 consists of 13 residues. CDR1 is SGHRS, CDR2 YFSETQ, per germline. The CDR3 loop reads CASSVGGSYEQYF. The CDR3 DNA is TGCGCCAGCAGTGTGGGCGGGTCCTACGAGCAGTACTTC.

The chain's CDR3 is CASARDRDQPQHF. CDR3 bases: TGTGCCAGCGCCCGGGACAGGGATCAGCCCCAGCATTTT. This chain links TRBV6-5 with TRBJ1-5, with 9 bases fitting TRBD1. After removal of 8 bases from V and 5 bases from J, the junction contained 4 bases not matched to a gene. This CDR3 spans 13 amino acids. CDR1 and CDR2 from the germline V gene are MNHEY and SVGAGI.

The rearrangement links TRBV14 to TRBJ2-5, with D possibly TRBD2 on 6 matching bases. V lost 1 base and J lost 1, with 10 bases in between. CDR3 size: 15 residues. Germline CDR1 SGHDN, CDR2 FVKESK. The CDR3 nucleotides read TGTGCCAGCAGCCAAGGGGGAGGTTTCCAAGAGACCCAGTACTTC. It is translated as CASSQGGGFQETQYF.

This chain connects TRBV9 to TRBJ2-5; maybe TRBD1 (6 bases). The CDR3 loop spans 14 amino acids. Germline V lookup: CDR1 SGDLS, CDR2 YYNGEE. The V and J ends lost 4 bases and 5 bases respectively, with 15 bases between them. CDR3: CASSPYRVLETQYF. Here the CDR3 DNA reads TGTGCCAGCAGCCCCTACAGGGTTCTGGAGACCCAGTACTTC. Full variable domain (outside the CDR3, taken from reference TRBV9 and TRBJ2-5): DSGVTQTPKHLITATGQRVTLRCSPRSGDLSVYWYQQSLDQGLQFLIQYYNGEERAKGNILERFSAQQFPDLHSELNLSSLELGDSALYFCASSPYRVLETQYFGPGTRLLVL.

The chain is built from TRBV25-1 and TRBJ1-2; 9 bases align to TRBD1. With V trimmed by 8 bases and J by 7 bases, 8 bases remained unmatched. Germline CDR1 and CDR2: MGHDK and SYGVNS. The CDR3 runs 13 residues. CDR3 in DNA: TGTGCCAGCTCCGGGACAGGGAACGTTGGCTACACCTTC. Its translation: CASSGTGNVGYTF.

The chain couples TRBV4-2 to TRBJ2-3, with TRBD2 matching over 9 bases. V lost 0 bases, J lost 3 bases, and 7 bases stayed unmatched. Germline-derived CDR1 and CDR2 are LGHNA and YNFKEQ. The CDR3 runs to 17 residues. Here the CDR3 DNA reads TGTGCCAGCAGCCAAGATGTGCGGGAGGGTCGGACAGATACGCAGTATTTT. Its translation: CASSQDVREGRTDTQYF.